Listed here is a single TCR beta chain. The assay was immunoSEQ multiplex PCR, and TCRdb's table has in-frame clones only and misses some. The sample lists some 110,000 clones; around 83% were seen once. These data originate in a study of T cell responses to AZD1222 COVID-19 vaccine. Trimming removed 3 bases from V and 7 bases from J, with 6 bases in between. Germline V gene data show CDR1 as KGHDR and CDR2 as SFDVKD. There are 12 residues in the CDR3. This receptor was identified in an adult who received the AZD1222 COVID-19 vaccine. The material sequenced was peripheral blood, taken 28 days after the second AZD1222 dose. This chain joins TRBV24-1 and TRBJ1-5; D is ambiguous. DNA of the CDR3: TGTGCCACCAGTGATAGCTGGCAGCCCCAGCATTTT. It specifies CATSDSWQPQHF.